A single sample gave rise to the 6 T cell receptor beta chains below, sequenced in a study of T-cell reconstitution after alpha-beta-depleted transplantation in children. Unique molecular identifiers were incorporated when the TCRbeta library was constructed. Using its own MiXCR run on the PCR reads, TCRdb lists one record per CDR3 protein. The sample lists around 270,000 distinct CDR3 sequences, about a tenth occurring once. The sample was PBMCs, taken before TCRalphabeta/CD19-depleted stem cell transplant. The origin of the receptors is a boy younger than two with acute myeloid leukemia, due to receive a stem cell transplant.

This clonotype was counted only a few times. This sequence joins TRBV24-1 and TRBJ2-3; D may be TRBD1 (5 bases). The CDR3 contains 13 residues. V was pared by 6 bases and J by 1 base, with 7 bases between. In germline, CDR1 is KGHDR, CDR2 SFDVKD. The CDR3, as DNA: TGTGCCACCAGTAAACAGGGCACAGATACGCAGTATTTT. Translating gives CATSKQGTDTQYF.

This clonotype occurred many times. The rearrangement joins TRBV5-1 to TRBJ2-3, with 7 bases fitting TRBD1. Germline CDR1 SGHRS, CDR2 YFSETQ. The CDR3 consists of 16 residues. After removal of 2 bases from V and 0 bases from J, the junction contained 6 bases not matched to a gene. The CDR3 region is CASSLSWGQSTDTQYF. Written as DNA, the CDR3 is TGCGCCAGCAGCTTAAGTTGGGGACAGAGCACAGATACGCAGTATTTT.

The CDR3 DNA reads as TGTGCCAGCAGCCAAGAGCCTAGCGGGGTGGGGTACGAGCAGTACTTC. This sequence encodes CASSQEPSGVGYEQYF. This chain uses TRBV4-2 with TRBJ2-7; 9 nucleotides agree with TRBD2. J lost 4 bases, V lost 0 bases, and 7 bases had no gene match. Looked up from germline, CDR1 is LGHNA and CDR2 is YNFKEQ. The CDR3 loop spans 16 amino acids.

Comment on this clonotype: A much bigger clone sits one base away, suggesting this may be a read error. The chain couples TRBV7-9 to TRBJ1-4; 9 nucleotides line up with TRBD1. Germline V gives CDR1 SEHNR, CDR2 FQNEAQ (reference sequence). V shed 8 bases and J 6 bases; nucleotides not matched to a gene: 13. There are 16 residues in the CDR3. The CDR3 loop is CASRSSKQGADEKLFF. CDR3 DNA: TGTGCCAGCCGCTCATCAAAACAGGGGGCGGATGAAAAACTGTTTTTT.

This clonotype came up a few times. Since no conserved phenylalanine or tryptophan closes the CDR3, a read error is the likely cause. The rearrangement links TRBV7-9 to TRBJ2-7; 8 bases agree with TRBD2. After removal of 0 bases from V and 0 bases from J, the junction contained 1 base not matched to a gene. The CDR3 has 15 residues. The germline gives CDR1 SEHNR, CDR2 FQNEAQ (reference sequence). This chain's CDR3 is CASSLASGASYEQYS. The CDR3 bases are TGTGCCAGCAGCTTAGCTAGCGGGGCCTCCTACGAGCAGTACTCC.

This clonotype was seen ten or more times. The chain combines TRBV20-1 with TRBJ1-5; TRBD1 matches at 9 bases. Germline V gene data show CDR1 as DFQATT and CDR2 as SNEGSKA (reference sequence). The V gene end was trimmed by 2 bases and the J gene end by 2 bases; junction bases not matched to a gene: 4. The length of the CDR3 is 15 residues. This CDR3 reads CSARRDRVGNQPQHF. As DNA, the CDR3 is TGCAGTGCTAGAAGGGACAGGGTAGGCAATCAGCCCCAGCATTTT.